The sequence of this TCR beta chain was determined in a study of control samples from healthy donors and cancer patients. Germline lookup yields CDR1 LGHNA and CDR2 YNFKEQ. Trimming took 1 base from V and 3 from J, leaving 13 bases between them. The CDR3 contains 15 residues. TCRdb's copy holds only in-frame clones and misses some; the assay was immunoSEQ multiplex PCR. The sample records 75,000 to 100,000 clones, around 80% being singletons. The chain couples TRBV4-2 to TRBJ2-7, with D possibly being TRBD1 (5 bases). The clonotype originates from a man in his sixties in good health. The material sequenced was blood. CDR3: CASSQGTRSFYEQYF. CDR3 nucleotides: TGTGCCAGCAGCCAAGGGACACGAAGCTTCTACGAGCAGTACTTC.